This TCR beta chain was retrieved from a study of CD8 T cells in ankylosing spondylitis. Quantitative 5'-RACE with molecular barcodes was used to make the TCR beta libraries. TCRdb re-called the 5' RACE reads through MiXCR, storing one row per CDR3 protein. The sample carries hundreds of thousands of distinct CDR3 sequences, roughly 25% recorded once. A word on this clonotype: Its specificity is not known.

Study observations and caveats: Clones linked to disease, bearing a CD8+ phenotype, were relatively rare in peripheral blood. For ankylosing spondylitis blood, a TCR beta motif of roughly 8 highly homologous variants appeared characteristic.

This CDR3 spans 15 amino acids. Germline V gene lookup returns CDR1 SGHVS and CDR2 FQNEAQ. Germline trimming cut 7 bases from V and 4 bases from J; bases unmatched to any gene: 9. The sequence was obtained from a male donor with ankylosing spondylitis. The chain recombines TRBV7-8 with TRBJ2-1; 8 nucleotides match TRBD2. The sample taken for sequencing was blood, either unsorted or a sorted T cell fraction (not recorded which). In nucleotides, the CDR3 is TGTGCCAGCAAAGAGAGCGGGAGCAGGTACAATGAGCAGTTCTTC. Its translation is CASKESGSRYNEQFF.